This T cell receptor (beta chain) was captured by sequencing in a study of vaccination and CD4 T cells after COVID-19. Study details: Six male and four female convalescents took part, two of them Hispanic. It was a median roughly 100 days after diagnosis, with a range of 35 to 161, that post-COVID samples were drawn. General study results and limits: Reactive clone data from convalescent patients indicated a median of about 90% appearing only post-vaccination. SARS-CoV-2-reactive clonotypes showed a nonsignificant median rise from roughly 21 to 40.

The CDR3 has 14 residues. Germline CDR1 is LNHNV and CDR2 is YYDKDF (reference sequence). The V and J ends lost 5 bases and 0 bases respectively, with 8 bases between them. Cultured CD4+ T-cell DNA underwent Oncomine TCR Beta short-read sequencing. MiXCR, applied by TCRdb to the PCR reads, yields one record per CDR3 protein. The data show about 14,000 distinct CDR3 sequences, with about 55% seen just once and 9.5% to 13% held by the top ten. Comment on this clonotype: No antigen is known for it.

The treatment is: roughly ten-day PBMC culture with coronavirus spike peptide pools or control peptides (ViraFEST assay). J is TRBJ1-3 and V is TRBV15; D unresolved. The material was CD4+ T cells from blood, cultured in vitro, obtained before SARS-CoV-2 vaccination. The source is a human donor who had recovered from COVID-19. The CDR3 bases are TGTGCCACCAGCCCAGGTCGCTCTGGAAACACCATATATTTT. Translating it yields CATSPGRSGNTIYF. Based on the CDR3 plus reference TRBV15 and TRBJ1-3, the full variable domain is DAMVIQNPRYQVTQFGKPVTLSCSQTLNHNVMYWYQQKSSQAPKLLFHYYDKDFNNEADTPDNFQSRRPNTSFCFLDIRSPGLGDTAMYLCATSPGRSGNTIYFGEGSWLTVV.